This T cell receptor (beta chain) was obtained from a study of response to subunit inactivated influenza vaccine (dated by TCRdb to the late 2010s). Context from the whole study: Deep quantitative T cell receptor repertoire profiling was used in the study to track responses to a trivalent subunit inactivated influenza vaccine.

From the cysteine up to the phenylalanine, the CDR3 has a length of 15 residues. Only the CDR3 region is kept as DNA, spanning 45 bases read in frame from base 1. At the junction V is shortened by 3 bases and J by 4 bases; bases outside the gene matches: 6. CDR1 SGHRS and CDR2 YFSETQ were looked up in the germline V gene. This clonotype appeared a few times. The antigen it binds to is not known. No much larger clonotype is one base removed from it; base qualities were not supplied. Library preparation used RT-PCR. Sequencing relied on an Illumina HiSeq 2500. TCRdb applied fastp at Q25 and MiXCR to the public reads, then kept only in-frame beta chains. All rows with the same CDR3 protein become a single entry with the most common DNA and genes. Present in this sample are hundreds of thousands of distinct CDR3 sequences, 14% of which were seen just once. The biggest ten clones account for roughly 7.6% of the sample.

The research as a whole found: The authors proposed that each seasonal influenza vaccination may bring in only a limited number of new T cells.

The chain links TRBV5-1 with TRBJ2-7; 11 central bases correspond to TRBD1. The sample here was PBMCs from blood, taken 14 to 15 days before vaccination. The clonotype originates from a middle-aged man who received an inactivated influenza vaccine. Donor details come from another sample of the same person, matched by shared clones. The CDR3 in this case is CASSSPGQGGYEQYF. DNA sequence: TGCGCCAGCAGCTCCCCGGGACAGGGGGGGTACGAGCAGTACTTC.